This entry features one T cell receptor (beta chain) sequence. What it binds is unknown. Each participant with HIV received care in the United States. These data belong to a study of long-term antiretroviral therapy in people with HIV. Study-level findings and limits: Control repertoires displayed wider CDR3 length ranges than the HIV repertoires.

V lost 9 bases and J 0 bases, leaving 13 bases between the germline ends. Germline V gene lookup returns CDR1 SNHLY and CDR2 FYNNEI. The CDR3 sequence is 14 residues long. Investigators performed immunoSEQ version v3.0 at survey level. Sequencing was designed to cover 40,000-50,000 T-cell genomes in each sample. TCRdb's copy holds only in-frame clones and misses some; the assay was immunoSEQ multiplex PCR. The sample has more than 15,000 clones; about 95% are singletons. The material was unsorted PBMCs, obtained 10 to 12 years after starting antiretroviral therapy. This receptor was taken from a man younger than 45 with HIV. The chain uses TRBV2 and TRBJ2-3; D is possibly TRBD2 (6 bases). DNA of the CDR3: TGTGCCAGGGCGGGGAACCTTAGCACAGATACGCAGTATTTT. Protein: CARAGNLSTDTQYF.